The rows below give T cell receptor beta chains drawn from one sample of a study of cytomegalovirus exposure and HLA in healthy donors. Sequencing was performed with immunoSEQ multiplex PCR; in TCRdb, only in-frame clones are kept and a portion is missing. The sample holds 90,000 to 110,000 clones; about four fifths are singletons and the top ten take less than 2.5%. The sample taken for sequencing was PBMCs. All receptors come from a woman in her twenties or thirties in good health and CMV-seronegative. Each CDR3 is given with its conserved first and last residue. The D gene is left open where the match is weak. Clone size appears in some rows only: once, few, many, or a class for an expanded clone.

size | J | V | D | DNA | CDR3
. | TRBJ2-3 | TRBV19 | . | TGTGCCAGTAGAGGAATGGGGCCCACAGATACGCAGTATTTT | CASRGMGPTDTQYF
. | TRBJ2-1 | TRBV9 | TRBD2 | TGTGCCAGCAGCGGTGGGACTAGCTGGGATGAGCAGTTCTTC | CASSGGTSWDEQFF
. | TRBJ2-1 | TRBV28 | TRBD2 | TGTGCCAGCAGTTTATCACCCGGGACTAGCGGGAGATCGGAGCAGTTCTTC | CASSLSPGTSGRSEQFF
. | TRBJ1-1 | TRBV9 | TRBD1 | TGTGCCAGCAGCGTGGGACAGGGGGCTGAAGCTTTCTTT | CASSVGQGAEAFF
. | TRBJ2-1 | TRBV7-9 | TRBD2 | TGTGCCAGCAGCTCCCGGACTAGCGGGAGTTTGGTGTTCTTC | CASSSRTSGSLVFF
once | TRBJ2-7 | TRBV5-1 | . | TGCGCCAGCAGCTTGGGTAGAGGGTGGGACTACGAGCAGTACTTC | CASSLGRGWDYEQYF
. | TRBJ2-2 | TRBV19 | . | TGTGCCAGTAGCGGTTACGCGAACACCGGGGAGCTGTTTTTT | CASSGYANTGELFF
once | TRBJ2-1 | TRBV11-3 | . | TGTGCCAGCAGCTTAGTAGGGCGGGATGAGCAGTTCTTC | CASSLVGRDEQFF
. | TRBJ1-2 | TRBV18 | TRBD1 | TGTGCCAGCTCAACAACAGGGGGGCATGAGTATGGCTACACCTTC | CASSTTGGHEYGYTF
. | TRBJ2-5 | TRBV5-4 | TRBD1 | TGTGCCAGCAGCTTATTTGGACAGGGGTTTAGGGAGACCCAGTACTTC | CASSLFGQGFRETQYF
few | TRBJ1-5 | TRBV2 | TRBD1 | TGTGCCAGCAGGTGGACAGGGTTCATCAATCAGCCCCAGCATTTT | CASRWTGFINQPQHF
. | TRBJ2-2 | TRBV27 | . | TGTGCCAGCAGTTCCACCAGGGTTTTGAACACCGGGGAGCTGTTTTTT | CASSSTRVLNTGELFF
once | TRBJ1-4 | TRBV6-1 | . | TGTGCCAGCAGCGACGGGGGGGCAGGAGAAAAACTGTTTTTT | CASSDGGAGEKLFF
. | TRBJ2-4 | TRBV9 | . | TGTGCCAGCAGCGAGATGGCCATCGGGGACATTCAGTACTTC | CASSEMAIGDIQYF
. | TRBJ1-1 | TRBV19 | TRBD1 | TGTGCCAGTAGAACAGGGGGCGCAACTGAAGCTTTCTTT | CASRTGGATEAFF
. | TRBJ2-1 | TRBV6-1 | TRBD1 | TGTGCCAGCAGTGCACCGGGACAGGGAGTCAATGAGCAGTTCTTC | CASSAPGQGVNEQFF
. | TRBJ1-4 | TRBV6-5 | TRBD1 | TGTGCCAGCAGCCCGACAGGGGCAACTAATGAAAAACTGTTTTTT | CASSPTGATNEKLFF
. | TRBJ1-2 | TRBV5-5 | . | TGTGCCAGCAGCTTGGAGGGAGGATCCGGCTATGGCTACACCTTC | CASSLEGGSGYGYTF
. | TRBJ2-1 | TRBV14 | TRBD2 | TGTGCCAGCAGCCCCACGGGAGGAAGCTCCTACAATGAGCAGTTCTTC | CASSPTGGSSYNEQFF
. | TRBJ2-1 | TRBV7-9 | TRBD2 | TGTGCCAGCAGCTTAGCGAAGGGACTAGCGGGAGATGAGCAGTTCTTC | CASSLAKGLAGDEQFF
. | TRBJ1-1 | TRBV7-3 | . | TGTGCCAGCAGCGAAACGGGAGAAACTGAAGCTTTCTTT | CASSETGETEAFF
. | TRBJ1-3 | TRBV29-1 | . | TGCAGCGTTGATCGACAGAATGGATCTACCCCCTCTGGAAACACCATATATTTT | CSVDRQNGSTPSGNTIYF
once | TRBJ2-1 | TRBV5-4 | . | TGTGCCAGCAGCTTGGACTCACTCGGGTCTTACAATGAGCAGTTCTTC | CASSLDSLGSYNEQFF
. | TRBJ2-1 | TRBV11-2 | TRBD2 | TGTGCCAGCAGCACACGACTAGCCGACATCAATGAGCAGTTCTTC | CASSTRLADINEQFF
. | TRBJ2-3 | TRBV7-2 | TRBD1 | TGTGCCAGCAGCGGGAGACAGGGAAAAACGCAGTATTTT | CASSGRQGKTQYF
. | TRBJ2-3 | TRBV10-3 | . | TGTGCCATGAGGGAGGGGGCAACAGATACGCAGTATTTT | CAMREGATDTQYF
. | TRBJ2-3 | TRBV11-2 | TRBD2 | TGTGCCAGCCAAAGGACGGGAGGGCTCCGGTCTACGCAGTATTTT | CASQRTGGLRSTQYF
. | TRBJ1-5 | TRBV19 | TRBD1 | TGTGCCAGTAGTATATTAGGGACAGGGGGGGATAGCAATCAGCCCCAGCATTTT | CASSILGTGGDSNQPQHF
once | TRBJ2-3 | TRBV5-1 | . | TGCGCCAGCAGCCTAGAGATAGATACGCAGTATTTT | CASSLEIDTQYF
. | TRBJ2-7 | TRBV5-1 | TRBD2 | TGCGCCAGCAGCTTGGGTGGTAGCGGGAGAGGCTACGAGCAGTACTTC | CASSLGGSGRGYEQYF
. | TRBJ2-7 | TRBV7-6 | TRBD1 | TGTGCCAGCAGCTTAAACCCGGGACAGGGTTCCTACGAGCAGTACTTC | CASSLNPGQGSYEQYF
. | TRBJ2-3 | TRBV7-3 | . | TGTGCCAGCAGCCCATCAAACACAGATACGCAGTATTTT | CASSPSNTDTQYF
. | TRBJ2-2 | TRBV2 | . | TGTGCCAGCAGTGCGGCGGCCACCGGGGAGCTGTTTTTT | CASSAAATGELFF
. | TRBJ1-2 | TRBV18 | TRBD1 | TGTGCCAGCTCAAATCAGGGACAGGGCTCGAAGGCCTATGGCTACACCTTC | CASSNQGQGSKAYGYTF
. | TRBJ2-3 | TRBV6-6 | . | TGTGCCAGCAGTGTTCCCGGGAGCGCAGATACGCAGTATTTT | CASSVPGSADTQYF
. | TRBJ2-1 | TRBV9 | TRBD2 | TGTGCCAGCAGCGTTCTAGCGGGTTCCTACAATGAGCAGTTCTTC | CASSVLAGSYNEQFF
. | TRBJ2-2 | TRBV9 | TRBD2 | TGTGCCAGCAGCGTCGAGCGGGAGAGTATTGGCGGGGAGCTGTTTTTT | CASSVERESIGGELFF
few | TRBJ2-1 | TRBV4-1 | . | TGCGCCAGCAGCCAAGCCATAGCGCTTGACAATGAGCAGTTCTTC | CASSQAIALDNEQFF
. | TRBJ2-5 | TRBV10-1 | TRBD2 | TGCGCCAGCAGGTGGCTAGCGGGAGGGAATCCGGAGACCCAGTACTTC | CASRWLAGGNPETQYF
. | TRBJ2-1 | TRBV7-2 | TRBD2 | TGTGCCAGCAGCATATTGGGACTAGCGGGAGGCCCCCCCTACAATGAGCAGTTCTTC | CASSILGLAGGPPYNEQFF
. | TRBJ2-1 | TRBV7-9 | . | TGTGCCAGCATCCCCGCCCGGCCTAGCCGGACCTACAATGAGCAGTTCTTC | CASIPARPSRTYNEQFF
. | TRBJ2-7 | TRBV10-3 | TRBD2 | TGTGCCATCAGTGAGACCCTTAGCGGGAGGGCCTACGAGCAGTACTTC | CAISETLSGRAYEQYF
. | TRBJ2-3 | TRBV6-1 | . | TGTGCCAGCAGTGTGCCCGGCGGTTCTAGCACAGATACGCAGTATTTT | CASSVPGGSSTDTQYF
few | TRBJ2-1 | TRBV6-5 | TRBD2 | TGTGCCAGCAGTTCCTGGCTAGCGGCCTACAATGAGCAGTTCTTC | CASSSWLAAYNEQFF
. | TRBJ2-1 | TRBV28 | . | TGTGCCAGCAGTCTCGAACTCGGGACATTTGAGCAGTTCTTC | CASSLELGTFEQFF
. | TRBJ2-1 | TRBV28 | TRBD2 | TGTGCCAGCAGTTTACTTCACCCCCGTGAAAGACTAGCGGGATACCTTGGGAATGAGCAGTTCTTC | CASSLLHPRERLAGYLGNEQFF
once | TRBJ2-1 | TRBV5-4 | . | TGTGCCAGCGCGCTATCCGGCGGGGCCCCCCCCCAGTTCTTC | CASALSGGAPPQFF
. | TRBJ2-1 | TRBV19 | . | TGTGCCAGTAGTGTGGACCAGGGATCGAGCCTCAATGAGCAGTTCTTC | CASSVDQGSSLNEQFF
once | TRBJ2-5 | TRBV7-7 | TRBD1 | TGTGCCAGCAGCCCAGACAGGGAAGGGACCCAGTACTTC | CASSPDREGTQYF
. | TRBJ2-5 | TRBV27 | TRBD1 | TGTGCCAGCAGGACAGGGTTGTCGGAGACCCAGTACTTC | CASRTGLSETQYF
. | TRBJ2-3 | TRBV5-6 | . | TGTGCCAGCAGCACGGGAGCTAGCACAGATACGCAGTATTTT | CASSTGASTDTQYF
. | TRBJ2-5 | TRBV28 | TRBD2 | TGTGCCAGCAGTTTATCTAGCGGGAGTCTAAAGGAGACCCAGTACTTC | CASSLSSGSLKETQYF
. | TRBJ2-3 | TRBV11-2 | . | TGTGCCAGCAGCCCAACCCGGGGAACGACAGATACGCAGTATTTT | CASSPTRGTTDTQYF
. | TRBJ2-1 | TRBV5-1 | . | TGCGCCAGCAGCTTCAACAGGGACCGCGAGCAGTTCTTC | CASSFNRDREQFF
. | TRBJ2-1 | TRBV5-4 | TRBD2 | TGTGCCAGCAGCTTTGGACTAGCGACCGAGCAGTTCTTC | CASSFGLATEQFF